A selection of T cell receptor beta chains follows, all from one sample in a study of T cells after yellow fever vaccination. TCRdb re-analysed the 5' RACE reads in MiXCR, keeping a single row per CDR3 protein. This sample yields approximately 300,000 distinct CDR3 sequences, of which 8.7% are seen a single time; 18% belongs to the top ten. Sequences were derived from PBMCs, sampled on the day of the first yellow fever vaccination. These receptors all stem from a man in his late teens or twenties who received the YFV17D yellow fever vaccine. CDR3s include the opening cysteine and the closing phenylalanine or tryptophan.

j_call,v_call,cdr3_aa
TRBJ1-2,TRBV10-3,CAISELTGAGYTF
TRBJ1-4,TRBV7-9,CASSRDRDEKLFF
TRBJ2-3,TRBV18,CASSPSPSRDGYTDTQYF
TRBJ2-2,TRBV6-6,CASLWGPGELFF
TRBJ1-2,TRBV4-2,CASSQTNREGYGYTF
TRBJ1-6,TRBV7-3,CASSSTGGLYNSPLHF
TRBJ2-1,TRBV6-5,CASSYGEGLQNEQFF
TRBJ2-1,TRBV7-2,CASRDRGVYNEQFF
TRBJ2-1,TRBV3-1,CASSPSGVVEQFF
TRBJ1-1,TRBV5-1,CASSRRGEEYTEAFF
TRBJ2-1,TRBV5-1,CASSLYGDYQGSVVDNEQFF
TRBJ2-1,TRBV12-3/TRBV12-4,CASSGMGQFF
TRBJ2-5,TRBV7-8,CASSPRSASGGALQETQYF
TRBJ2-5,TRBV18,CASSQETQYF
TRBJ1-2,TRBV7-9,CASSIQGTHYGYTF
TRBJ1-5,TRBV29-1,CSVGEMSNQPQHF
TRBJ1-1,TRBV2,CACSARQGVFASDTEAFF
TRBJ2-7,TRBV7-2,CASSRGLADSYEQYF
TRBJ1-2,TRBV25-1,CASSEWVGTYGYTF
TRBJ2-3,TRBV19,CASSIIRVGTDTQYF
TRBJ2-7,TRBV5-1,CASSLVEGLSYEQYF
TRBJ2-1,TRBV9,CAISVDGTNINEQFF
TRBJ1-2,TRBV20-1,CSAREFQGLHGYTF
TRBJ2-7,TRBV4-1,CASSRTVTGPYEQYF
TRBJ1-1,TRBV7-9,CASSLDPRMNTEAFF
TRBJ1-2,TRBV6-2/TRBV6-3,CASSWSRDSYYGYTF
TRBJ2-7,TRBV5-1,CASSTKSGNGAYEQYF
TRBJ2-2,TRBV4-3,CASSPSGLAGVGELFF
TRBJ2-3,TRBV18,CASSPSGGVDTQYF
TRBJ2-3,TRBV5-1,CASSLAISTDTQYF
TRBJ2-3,TRBV7-7,CASSPRLAGGLGTQYF
TRBJ2-7,TRBV5-1,CASSLGLHSEQYF
TRBJ2-7,TRBV30,CAWSVPGTVNEQYF
TRBJ1-1,TRBV19,CASSKALNTEAFF
TRBJ2-7,TRBV6-2/TRBV6-3,CASSSSAHEQYF
TRBJ1-5,TRBV24-1,CATSGAEGQSNQPQHF
TRBJ2-3,TRBV7-7,CASSSAGGDTQYF
TRBJ2-6,TRBV20-1,CSAGDIRTSAASGANVLTF
TRBJ2-7,TRBV18,CASSPTGQGGYEQYF
TRBJ1-1,TRBV28,CASSLPGTAVGAFF
TRBJ1-2,TRBV4-1,CASSQDGGGYYGYTF
TRBJ2-3,TRBV6-6,CASSSIRNTQYF
TRBJ2-3,TRBV2,CASSDYRVSSTDTQYF
TRBJ2-5,TRBV20-1,CSARDPSGRETQYF
TRBJ2-7,TRBV4-3,CASSQVKLGLSDEQYF